A selection of T cell receptor beta chains follows, all from one sample in a study of blood T cell repertoires in COVID-19. Produced via immunoSEQ multiplex PCR; TCRdb's table is partial and in-frame only. The sample records about 98,000 clones, roughly four fifths being singletons. The specimen was peripheral blood. The receptor set was obtained from a man aged 35 to 55 with active or convalescent COVID-19. Each CDR3 is given with its conserved first and last residue. The order of the fields is J gene, V gene, CDR3 length, D gene, clone size, CDR3 DNA, CDR3 protein. The D gene is left open where the match is weak. Expanded clones get a size class; other rows say once, few or many, or leave the size out.

TRBJ1-5,TRBV19,15,.,few,TGTGCCAGTAGTAGGAAGTGGGGAGACGTGAGCCCCCAGCATTTT,CASSRKWGDVSPQHF
TRBJ2-7,TRBV19,14,.,.,TGTGCCAGTAGTCCAGCTAGCGTAACCTACGAGCAGTACTTC,CASSPASVTYEQYF
TRBJ1-4,TRBV10-2,15,TRBD1,.,TGCGCCAGCACCTCCGGACAGGGGAGGAATGAAAAACTGTTTTTT,CASTSGQGRNEKLFF
TRBJ2-3,TRBV10-1,15,TRBD1,.,TGCGCCAGCAGTGACCCGGGACAGGGCCCAGATACGCAGTATTTT,CASSDPGQGPDTQYF
TRBJ2-1,TRBV7-2,16,.,.,TGTGCCAGCAGCTTGTGGCACGGAGAGTCCTACAATGAGCAGTTCTTC,CASSLWHGESYNEQFF
TRBJ2-5,TRBV3-1/TRBV3-2,17,TRBD2,.,TGTGCCAGCAGCCAAGTCGTAGCGGGGGGGCCCGGAGAGACCCAGTACTTC,CASSQVVAGGPGETQYF
TRBJ1-5,TRBV7-2,15,.,.,TGTGCCAGCAGCCAGGATCCAGGGGGCAATCAGCCCCAGCATTTT,CASSQDPGGNQPQHF
TRBJ1-3,TRBV9,15,.,.,TGTGCCAGCAGCGCTACAGGGCCCTCTGGAAACACCATATATTTT,CASSATGPSGNTIYF
TRBJ2-5,TRBV6-6,14,.,.,TGTGCCAGCAGCCCCTCCCGGGACGGGGGGACCCAGTACTTC,CASSPSRDGGTQYF
TRBJ1-1,TRBV5-1,14,TRBD1,few,TGCGCCAGCAGCTTGCGACAGGGGAACACTGAAGCTTTCTTT,CASSLRQGNTEAFF
TRBJ1-1,TRBV5-1,14,.,once,TGCGCCAGCAGCATAAAGCAGGGGAACACTGAAGCTTTCTTT,CASSIKQGNTEAFF
TRBJ1-1,TRBV6-2/TRBV6-3,16,TRBD1,.,TGTGCCAGCAGTCCAGCCGGGACAGGGGGGTCCGCTGAAGCTTTCTTT,CASSPAGTGGSAEAFF
TRBJ2-1,TRBV12-5,14,TRBD2,.,TGTGCTAGTGGTTCCGGGGGGGCTCAAAATGAGCAGTTCTTC,CASGSGGAQNEQFF
TRBJ2-7,TRBV6-5,15,TRBD1,.,TGTGCCAGCAGTCGAGACAGGGGGAAAGTCTACGAGCAGTACTTC,CASSRDRGKVYEQYF
TRBJ2-1,TRBV19,15,TRBD2,.,TGTGCCAGTAGTACCGGGACTAGTACCTACAATGAGCAGTTCTTC,CASSTGTSTYNEQFF
TRBJ2-3,TRBV3-1/TRBV3-2,13,.,.,TGTGCCAGCAGCCTTACCCCGGGGGATACGCAGTATTTT,CASSLTPGDTQYF
TRBJ1-1,TRBV9,17,.,.,TGTGCCAGCAGCGCCAATGGCGGGGGACTTCCTAACACTGAAGCTTTCTTT,CASSANGGGLPNTEAFF
TRBJ2-1,TRBV5-1,15,.,.,TGCGCCAGCAGCTTGGGCGGGTTCGCCTACAATGAGCAGTTCTTC,CASSLGGFAYNEQFF
TRBJ1-5,TRBV7-2,15,TRBD1,.,TGTGCCAGCAGCTTAGTTGACAGGGGGCTTCAGCCCCAGCATTTT,CASSLVDRGLQPQHF
TRBJ2-3,TRBV7-2,15,.,.,TGTGCCAGCAGCTCTAACAGGGCATTTGCAGATACGCAGTATTTT,CASSSNRAFADTQYF
TRBJ2-3,TRBV6-4,14,TRBD1,few,TGTGCCAGCAGTGACTCACAGGGGGCAGATACGCAGTATTTT,CASSDSQGADTQYF
TRBJ2-5,TRBV24-1,15,TRBD2,.,TGTGCCACCAGTGAGACTCGGGGGGGCATCGAGACCCAGTACTTC,CATSETRGGIETQYF
TRBJ2-7,TRBV9,15,.,.,TGTGCCAGCAGCGTAGGAACAGGCGGTCCCTACGAGCAGTACTTC,CASSVGTGGPYEQYF
TRBJ1-2,TRBV5-1,14,TRBD1,.,TGCGCCAGCAGCGACAAACAGGGGAGCTATGGCTACACCTTC,CASSDKQGSYGYTF
TRBJ1-2,TRBV5-6,16,TRBD1,many,TGTGCCAGCAGCATAATGACAGGGGGCGGAAACTATGGCTACACCTTC,CASSIMTGGGNYGYTF
TRBJ1-1,TRBV25-1,12,.,once,TGTGCCACCAGGACTGGGAACACTGAAGCTTTCTTT,CATRTGNTEAFF
TRBJ1-3,TRBV7-2,16,TRBD1,.,TGTGCCAGCAGACCGGGACAGGGCTACTCTGGAAACACCATATATTTT,CASRPGQGYSGNTIYF
TRBJ2-7,TRBV9,14,.,.,TGTGCCAGCAGCGTAACAGGGAACCCCTACGAGCAGTACTTC,CASSVTGNPYEQYF
TRBJ2-5,TRBV28,16,.,.,TGTGCCAGCAGTTTAGCTAGGGTCGGAGGGCAAGAGACCCAGTACTTC,CASSLARVGGQETQYF
TRBJ1-4,TRBV12-3/TRBV12-4,13,.,.,TGTGCCAGCAGCCGGGGAGGGGGTGAAAAACTGTTTTTT,CASSRGGGEKLFF
TRBJ2-7,TRBV24-1,13,.,.,TGTGCCACCAACGGGGTCGTTGTGTGCGGGCAGTACTTC,CATNGVVVCGQYF
TRBJ2-3,TRBV7-3,15,.,.,TGTGCCAGCAGCTTAGCAAGGGGCAGCACAGATACGCAGTATTTT,CASSLARGSTDTQYF
TRBJ2-7,TRBV7-2,14,.,medium-sized,TGTGCCAGCAGCCTAGGACGGACAGCCTACGAGCAGTACTTC,CASSLGRTAYEQYF
TRBJ2-5,TRBV9,17,TRBD2,.,TGTGCCAGCAGCGCGACTAGCGGGGCCTCATCCCAAGAGACCCAGTACTTC,CASSATSGASSQETQYF
TRBJ1-4,TRBV6-5,14,TRBD1,once,TGTGCCAGCAGTCGAGGACAGGTTAATGAAAAACTGTTTTTT,CASSRGQVNEKLFF
TRBJ2-3,TRBV6-5,13,.,few,TGTGCCAGCAGCCGACTCCGAACAGATACGCAGTATTTT,CASSRLRTDTQYF
TRBJ1-2,TRBV5-4,14,.,.,TGTGCCAGCAGCTTGGCCAGGGCCAGCTATGGCTACACCTTC,CASSLARASYGYTF